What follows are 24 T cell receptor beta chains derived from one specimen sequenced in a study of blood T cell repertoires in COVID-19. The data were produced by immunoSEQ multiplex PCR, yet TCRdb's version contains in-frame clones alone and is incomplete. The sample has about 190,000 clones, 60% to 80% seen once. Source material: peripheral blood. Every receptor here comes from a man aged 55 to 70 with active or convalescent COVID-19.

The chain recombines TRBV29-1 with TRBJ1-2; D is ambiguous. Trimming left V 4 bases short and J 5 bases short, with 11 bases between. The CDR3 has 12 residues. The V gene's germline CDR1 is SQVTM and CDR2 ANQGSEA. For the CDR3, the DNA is TGCAGCGTTGGTTATGGAGATTATGGCTACACCTTC. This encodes CSVGYGDYGYTF.

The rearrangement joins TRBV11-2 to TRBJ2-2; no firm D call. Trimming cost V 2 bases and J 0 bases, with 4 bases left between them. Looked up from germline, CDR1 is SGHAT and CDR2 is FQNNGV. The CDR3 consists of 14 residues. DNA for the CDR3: TGTGCCAGCAGCTTAAACACGAACACCGGGGAGCTGTTTTTT. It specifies CASSLNTNTGELFF. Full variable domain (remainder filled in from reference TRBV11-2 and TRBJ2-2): EAGVAQSPRYKIIEKRQSVAFWCNPISGHATLYWYQQILGQGPKLLIQFQNNGVVDDSQLPKDRFSAERLKGVDSTLKIQPAKLEDSAVYLCASSLNTNTGELFFGEGSRLTVL.

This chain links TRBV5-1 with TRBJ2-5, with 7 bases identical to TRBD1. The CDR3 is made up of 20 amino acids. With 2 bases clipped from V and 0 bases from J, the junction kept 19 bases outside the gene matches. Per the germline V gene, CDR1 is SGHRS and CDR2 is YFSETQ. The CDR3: CASSLRLGYWDSDNQETQYF. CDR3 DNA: TGCGCCAGCAGCTTACGACTGGGGTACTGGGACAGCGATAACCAAGAGACCCAGTACTTC. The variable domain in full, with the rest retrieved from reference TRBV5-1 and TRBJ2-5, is KAGVTQTPRYLIKTRGQQVTLSCSPISGHRSVSWYQQTPGQGLQFLFEYFSETQRNKGNFPGRFSGRQFSNSRSEMNVSTLELGDSALYLCASSLRLGYWDSDNQETQYFGPGTRLLVL.

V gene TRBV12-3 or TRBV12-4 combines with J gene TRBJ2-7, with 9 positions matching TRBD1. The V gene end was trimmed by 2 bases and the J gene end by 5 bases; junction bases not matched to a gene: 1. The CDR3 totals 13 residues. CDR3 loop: CASSLWTGDEQYF. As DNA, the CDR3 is TGTGCCAGCAGTTTATGGACAGGGGACGAGCAGTACTTC.

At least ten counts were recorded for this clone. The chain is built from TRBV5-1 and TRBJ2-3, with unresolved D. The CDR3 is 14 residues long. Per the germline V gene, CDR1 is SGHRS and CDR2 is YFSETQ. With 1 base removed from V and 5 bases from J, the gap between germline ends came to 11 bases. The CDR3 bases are TGCGCCAGCAGCTTGCTTGGTAGCCTAGATACGCAGTATTTT. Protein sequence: CASSLLGSLDTQYF.

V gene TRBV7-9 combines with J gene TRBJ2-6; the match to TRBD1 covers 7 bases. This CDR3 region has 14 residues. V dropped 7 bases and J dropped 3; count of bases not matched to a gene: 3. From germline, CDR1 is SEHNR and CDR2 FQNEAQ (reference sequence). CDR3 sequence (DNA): TGTGCCAGCACCAACAGGGGTGGGGCCAACGTCCTGACTTTC. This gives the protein CASTNRGGANVLTF.

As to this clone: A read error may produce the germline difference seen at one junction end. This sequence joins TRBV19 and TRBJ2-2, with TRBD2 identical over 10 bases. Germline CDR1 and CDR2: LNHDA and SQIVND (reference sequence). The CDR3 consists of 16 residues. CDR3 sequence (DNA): TGTGCCAGTAATATACGGACTAGCGGAAACACCGGGGAGCTGTTTTTT. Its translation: CASNIRTSGNTGELFF.

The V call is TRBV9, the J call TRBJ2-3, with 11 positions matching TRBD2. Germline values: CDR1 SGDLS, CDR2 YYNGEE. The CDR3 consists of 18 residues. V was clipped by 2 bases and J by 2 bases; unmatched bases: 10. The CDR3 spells CASSVQTSGKGITDTQYF. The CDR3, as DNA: TGTGCCAGCAGCGTTCAGACTAGCGGGAAAGGGATCACAGATACGCAGTATTTT. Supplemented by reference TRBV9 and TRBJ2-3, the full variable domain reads DSGVTQTPKHLITATGQRVTLRCSPRSGDLSVYWYQQSLDQGLQFLIQYYNGEERAKGNILERFSAQQFPDLHSELNLSSLELGDSALYFCASSVQTSGKGITDTQYFGPGTRLTVL.

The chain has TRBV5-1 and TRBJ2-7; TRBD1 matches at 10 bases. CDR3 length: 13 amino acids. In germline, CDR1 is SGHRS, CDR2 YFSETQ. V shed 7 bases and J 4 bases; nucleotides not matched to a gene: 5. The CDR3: CASCGDRGYEQYF. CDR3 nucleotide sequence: TGCGCCAGCTGTGGGGACAGGGGTTACGAGCAGTACTTC.

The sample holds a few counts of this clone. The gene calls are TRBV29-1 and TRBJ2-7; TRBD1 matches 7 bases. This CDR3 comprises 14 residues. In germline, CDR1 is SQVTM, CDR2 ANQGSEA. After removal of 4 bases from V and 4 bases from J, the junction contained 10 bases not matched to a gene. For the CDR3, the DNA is TGCAGCGTTGGAAATACAGGGGCTAGGTACGAGCAGTACTTC. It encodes CSVGNTGARYEQYF.

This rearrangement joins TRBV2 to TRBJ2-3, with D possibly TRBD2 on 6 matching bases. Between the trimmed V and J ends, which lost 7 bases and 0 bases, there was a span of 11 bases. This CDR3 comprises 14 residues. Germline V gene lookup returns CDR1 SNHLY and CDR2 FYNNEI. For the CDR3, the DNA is TGTGCCAGCACTAGCGCCCCTAGCACAGATACGCAGTATTTT. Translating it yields CASTSAPSTDTQYF.

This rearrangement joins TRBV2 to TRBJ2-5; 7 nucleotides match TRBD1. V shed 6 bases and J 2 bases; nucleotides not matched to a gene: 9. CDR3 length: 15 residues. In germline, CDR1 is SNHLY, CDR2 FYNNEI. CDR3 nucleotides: TGTGCCAGCAGGGGCTTGGCAGGGGGTCAAGAGACCCAGTACTTC. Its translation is CASRGLAGGQETQYF.

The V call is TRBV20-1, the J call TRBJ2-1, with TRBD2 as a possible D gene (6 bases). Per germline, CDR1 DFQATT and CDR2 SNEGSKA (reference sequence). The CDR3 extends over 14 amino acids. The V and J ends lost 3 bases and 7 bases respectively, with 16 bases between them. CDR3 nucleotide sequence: TGCAGTGCTAGTACGGGAGTAACGCGGAATGAGCAGTTCTTC. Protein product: CSASTGVTRNEQFF.

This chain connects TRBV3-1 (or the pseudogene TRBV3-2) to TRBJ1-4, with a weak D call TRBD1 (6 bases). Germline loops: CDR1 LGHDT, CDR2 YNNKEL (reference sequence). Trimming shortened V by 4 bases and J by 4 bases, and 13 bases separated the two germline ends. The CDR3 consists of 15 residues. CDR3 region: CASSPEGGVNEKLFF. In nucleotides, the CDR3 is TGTGCCAGCAGCCCTGAAGGGGGGGTTAATGAAAAACTGTTTTTT.

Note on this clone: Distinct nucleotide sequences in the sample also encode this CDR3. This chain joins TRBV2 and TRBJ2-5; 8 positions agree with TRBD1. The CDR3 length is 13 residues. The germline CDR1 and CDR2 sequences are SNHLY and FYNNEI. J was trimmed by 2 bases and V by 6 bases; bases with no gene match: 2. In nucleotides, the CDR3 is TGTGCCAGCAGAACAGGGGGACAAGAGACCCAGTACTTC. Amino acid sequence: CASRTGGQETQYF.

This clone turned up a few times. The CDR3 sequence is CASSLALAGSTGELFF. CDR3 sequence (DNA): TGTGCCAGCAGCTTAGCGCTAGCGGGATCCACCGGGGAGCTGTTTTTT. The V and J genes are TRBV7-2 and TRBJ2-2; 9 bases agree with TRBD2. This CDR3 contains 16 residues. With V trimmed by 0 bases and J by 4 bases, 3 bases remained unmatched. Germline CDR1 reads SGHTA; CDR2 reads FQGNSA.

The CDR3 sequence is CASRQPGDETQYF. DNA for the CDR3: TGCGCCAGCAGGCAACCAGGGGATGAGACCCAGTACTTC. This rearrangement joins TRBV4-1 to TRBJ2-5; possibly TRBD1 for D (6 bases). V lost 6 bases, J lost 5 bases, and 13 bases lay in between. The CDR3 has 13 residues. The germline V gene has CDR1 MGHRA and CDR2 YSYEKL.

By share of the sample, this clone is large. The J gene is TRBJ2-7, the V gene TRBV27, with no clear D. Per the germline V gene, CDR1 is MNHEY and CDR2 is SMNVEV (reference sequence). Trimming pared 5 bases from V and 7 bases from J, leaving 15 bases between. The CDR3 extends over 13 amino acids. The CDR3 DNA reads TGTGCCAGCAGTCCCACGGCCGCGGCGGAGCAGTACTTC. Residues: CASSPTAAAEQYF.

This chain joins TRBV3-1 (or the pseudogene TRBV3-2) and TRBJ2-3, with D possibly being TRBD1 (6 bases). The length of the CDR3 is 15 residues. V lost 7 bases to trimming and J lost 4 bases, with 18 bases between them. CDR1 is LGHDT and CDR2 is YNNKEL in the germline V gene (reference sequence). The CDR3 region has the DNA TGTGCCAGCACCCCGATGGGGGCAGGCCCAGATACGCAGTATTTT. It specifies CASTPMGAGPDTQYF.

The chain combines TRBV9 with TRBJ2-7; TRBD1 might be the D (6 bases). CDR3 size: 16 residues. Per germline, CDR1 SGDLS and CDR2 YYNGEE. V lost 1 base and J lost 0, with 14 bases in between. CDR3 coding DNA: TGTGCCAGCAGCGTACGAGGGGGTGGCGGCTCCTACGAGCAGTACTTC. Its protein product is CASSVRGGGGSYEQYF.

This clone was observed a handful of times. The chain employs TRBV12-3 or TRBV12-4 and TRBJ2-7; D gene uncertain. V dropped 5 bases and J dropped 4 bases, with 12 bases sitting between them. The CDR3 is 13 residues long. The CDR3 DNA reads TGTGCCAGCAGTCCACGCCCGACTTACGAGCAGTACTTC. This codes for CASSPRPTYEQYF.

The chain's CDR3 is CASSLGGTNYGYTF. The DNA for the CDR3 is TGTGCCAGCAGCTTGGGCGGAACTAACTATGGCTACACCTTC. This chain joins TRBV5-6 and TRBJ1-2; D remains unclear. The V end was cut by 0 bases, the J end by 0 bases, with 6 bases between. This CDR3 is 14 amino acids long. The germline gives CDR1 SGHDT, CDR2 YYEEEE.

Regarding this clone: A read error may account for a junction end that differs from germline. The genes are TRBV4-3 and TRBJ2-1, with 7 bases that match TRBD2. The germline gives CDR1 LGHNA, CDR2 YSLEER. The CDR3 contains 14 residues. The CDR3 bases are TGCGCCAGCAGCCAGATAGGGGAGGGAGGGGCAAGGCTCTTC. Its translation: CASSQIGEGGARLF.

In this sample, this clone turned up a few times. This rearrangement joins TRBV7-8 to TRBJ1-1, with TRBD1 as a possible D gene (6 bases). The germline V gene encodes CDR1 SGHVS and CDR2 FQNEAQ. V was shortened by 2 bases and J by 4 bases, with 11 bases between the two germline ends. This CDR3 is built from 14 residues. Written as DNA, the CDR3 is TGTGCCAGCAGCTTACAGGACAGTCGCACTGAAGCTTTCTTT. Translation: CASSLQDSRTEAFF.